These T cell receptor beta chains were read from a single sample in a study of T-cell reconstitution after alpha-beta-depleted transplantation in children. MiXCR was run by TCRdb on the PCR reads, yielding one entry per CDR3 protein. In the table there are roughly 300,000 distinct CDR3 sequences, roughly 10% of which are singletons. Sequenced here: peripheral blood, sampled 180 days after TCRalphabeta/CD19-depleted stem cell transplant. The receptors come from a male patient aged 2 to 10 who had a stem cell transplant for chronic granulomatous disease, so the T cells may come from the graft donor. Both conserved end residues are part of each CDR3. Each record gives: CDR3 length, D gene, V gene, clone size, J gene, CDR3 DNA, CDR3 protein. The D gene is left open where the match is weak. Size is stated for part of the rows, as once, few or many counts, or as a class when the clone is expanded.

>15|TRBD1|TRBV4-1|-|TRBJ2-7
TGCGCCAGCAGCCAGGAGGACAGGGCGTATGGGGAGCAGTACTTC
CASSQEDRAYGEQYF
>15|-|TRBV7-8|few|TRBJ2-7
TGTGCCAGCAGCTTAGATCACCCGAGCTCCTACGAGCAGTACTTC
CASSLDHPSSYEQYF
>17|TRBD2|TRBV6-6|many|TRBJ2-2
TGTGCCAGTACCGGTTGGAGTAGCGGGAGGGCCACCGGGGAGCTGTTTTTT
CASTGWSSGRATGELFF
>14|-|TRBV20-1|many|TRBJ1-4
TGCAGTGCTAGAGATCTGAGGGTAGATGAAAAACTGTTTTTT
CSARDLRVDEKLFF
>13|-|TRBV12-3/TRBV12-4|many|TRBJ2-7
TGTGCCAGCAGTTGGGAAGGGCCACCCGAGCAGTACTTC
CASSWEGPPEQYF
>15|TRBD2|TRBV7-6|-|TRBJ2-3
TGTGCCAGCAGCTTACTCGAGGCTAGCGGAGATACGCAGTATTTT
CASSLLEASGDTQYF
>12|-|TRBV7-9|many|TRBJ1-1
TGTGCCAGCAACCTAGGGGACACTGAAGCTTTCTTT
CASNLGDTEAFF
>16|TRBD1|TRBV15|many|TRBJ1-2
TGTGCCACCAGCAGAGGGAGGAGACAGGGGACGGATGGCTACACCTTC
CATSRGRRQGTDGYTF
>15|TRBD2|TRBV5-1|many|TRBJ2-1
TGCGCCAGCAGCTTGGTGAGCGGGAGGGCCCATGAGCAGTTCTTC
CASSLVSGRAHEQFF
>14|TRBD2|TRBV24-1|many|TRBJ2-7
TGTGCCACCAGTGATTCGGGGGAGGGTTACGAGCAGTACTTC
CATSDSGEGYEQYF
>18|TRBD2|TRBV18|few|TRBJ2-5
TGTGCCAGCTCATCAAGCCCCGCGACTAGCCCCCTTGGGGAGACCCAGTACTTC
CASSSSPATSPLGETQYF
>12|-|TRBV29-1|many|TRBJ2-5
TGCAGCGCCGGGACACTTCAAGAGACCCAGTACTTC
CSAGTLQETQYF
>17|-|TRBV27|many|TRBJ1-6
TGTGCCAGCAGTTCCCGGGACCCGAGCTCCTATAATTCACCCCTCCACTTT
CASSSRDPSSYNSPLHF
>14|TRBD1|TRBV7-8|many|TRBJ2-1
TGTGCCAGCAGCGCCGGGACAGGGTATTTTGAGCAGTTCTTC
CASSAGTGYFEQFF
>19|-|TRBV9|-|TRBJ2-2
TGTGCCAGCAGCGTACCTTCAGCTAGGGCAGGGCAGGGCACCGGGGAGCTGTTTTTT
CASSVPSARAGQGTGELFF
>14|-|TRBV6-1|-|TRBJ2-5
TGTGCCAGCAGCACCGGGACTTCGATGGGGGCCCAGTACTTC
CASSTGTSMGAQYF
>14|-|TRBV10-1|many|TRBJ2-1
TGCGCCAGCAGTGAGTTTCCTCGACACAATGAGCAGTTCTTC
CASSEFPRHNEQFF
>14|TRBD1|TRBV12-3/TRBV12-4|many|TRBJ2-1
TGTGCCAGCAGTCCCCGGGACAGGTCCAATGAGCAGTTCTTC
CASSPRDRSNEQFF
>14|TRBD1|TRBV15|few|TRBJ2-7
TGTGCCACCAGCGGTGACAGGGGCCCCTACGAGCAGTACTTC
CATSGDRGPYEQYF
>13|-|TRBV28|many|TRBJ2-3
TGTGCCAGCAGTTTCATTAAAGCTGGTACGCAGTATTTT
CASSFIKAGTQYF
>14|-|TRBV7-2|many|TRBJ1-4
TGTGCCAGCAGCTTACTCGGGGTCGGGGAAAAACTGTTTTTT
CASSLLGVGEKLFF
>18|-|TRBV29-1|many|TRBJ2-6
TGCAGCGTTGAAGGTGGTGAGGGACCCCCCTCTGGGGCCAACGTCCTGACTTTC
CSVEGGEGPPSGANVLTF
>19|TRBD1|TRBV7-6|many|TRBJ2-1
TGTGCCAGCAGCAGCCGGGACAGGGACCGATACAACTCCTACAATGAGCAGTTCTTC
CASSSRDRDRYNSYNEQFF
>16|-|TRBV28|-|TRBJ2-7
TGTGCCAGCAGTTTATATAGGTTGGCAGGGACGTACGAGCAGTACTTC
CASSLYRLAGTYEQYF
>14|-|TRBV20-1|many|TRBJ2-1
TGCAGTGTCACCGGGACTCCCTCCTACAATGAGCAGTTCTTC
CSVTGTPSYNEQFF
>13|-|TRBV6-9|many|TRBJ2-7
TGTGCCAGCAGACCGCGCAGGGCCTACGAGCAGTACTTC
CASRPRRAYEQYF
>13|TRBD2|TRBV7-9|many|TRBJ2-1
TGTGCCAGCAGCTTAAAGACGGGAGGCGAGCAGTTCTTC
CASSLKTGGEQFF
>15|-|TRBV28|many|TRBJ2-1
TGTGCCAGCAGTCCCACAGGGGCCACGGAGGGTGAGCAGTTCTTC
CASSPTGATEGEQFF
>17|TRBD2|TRBV12-3/TRBV12-4|-|TRBJ2-3
TGTGCCAGCAGTTTACTGGGGACTAGTTACGTCACAGATACGCAGTATTTT
CASSLLGTSYVTDTQYF
>11|-|TRBV29-1|many|TRBJ2-7
TGCAGCGCCGGCCCCGGGGCCGAGCAGTACTTC
CSAGPGAEQYF
>16|TRBD2|TRBV6-9|many|TRBJ2-1
TGTGCCAGCAGTTATTCGACTAGCGGGATTTTAGGTGAGCAGTTCTTC
CASSYSTSGILGEQFF
>13|TRBD1|TRBV12-3/TRBV12-4|many|TRBJ1-2
TGTGCCAGCAGAGCCTCCGGGACAGGGGGCTACACCTTC
CASRASGTGGYTF
>13|-|TRBV29-1|-|TRBJ2-1
TGCAGCGTTGAATATTATGCTGCCGGTGAGCAGTTCTTC
CSVEYYAAGEQFF
>16|TRBD2|TRBV7-2|many|TRBJ2-2
TGTGCCAGCAGCATATGGCGACTAGCGGGGGCCGGGGAGCTGTTTTTT
CASSIWRLAGAGELFF
>16|TRBD2|TRBV28|many|TRBJ2-3
TGTGCCAGCAGTTTCCGGCTAGCGGGAGTTGTAGATACGCAGTATTTT
CASSFRLAGVVDTQYF
>15|-|TRBV28|many|TRBJ2-7
TGTGCCAGCCACAATGGGGTGGCGGGATGGGGCGAGCAGTACTTC
CASHNGVAGWGEQYF
>13|-|TRBV12-3/TRBV12-4|many|TRBJ1-2
TGTGCCAGCGGCCCAGGGGCTAACTATGGCTACACCTTC
CASGPGANYGYTF
>16|-|TRBV12-3/TRBV12-4|many|TRBJ1-1
TGTGCCAGTACCCTGGGCAGGACGGCCATGAACACTGAAGCTTTCTTT
CASTLGRTAMNTEAFF
>16|TRBD2|TRBV6-5|many|TRBJ2-1
TGTGCCAGCAGTTACGGGTTAGCGGGATCCCCCAATGAGCAGTTCTTC
CASSYGLAGSPNEQFF
>13|-|TRBV12-3/TRBV12-4|many|TRBJ2-7
TGTGCCAGCAGTCCAGGCAGAAACTACGAGCAGTACTTC
CASSPGRNYEQYF